This T cell receptor beta chain is drawn from a study of cytomegalovirus exposure and HLA in healthy donors. Study-level findings and limits: In a later analysis, a genetic analysis reported fewer productive-TCR N-insertions in an Asian-associated ancestry cluster than the cohort average. A later analysis by the authors found several of the most significant clusters apparently linked to common viral pathogens. A link between a missense DCLRE1C variant and TCR beta V- and J-gene trimming emerged from a later analysis. Productive rates of about 90% or about 30% were seen for most TCR beta V segments in an earlier analysis.

Trimming shortened V by 2 bases and J by 8 bases, and 13 bases separated the two germline ends. This CDR3 comprises 14 residues. Germline CDR1 is SGHAT and CDR2 is FQNNGV. 13 Jbeta primers and 60 Vbeta primers were used for the PCR. Libraries were prepared by immunoSEQ multiplex PCR; TCRdb keeps only in-frame clonotypes and omits some of them. The sample lists about 160,000 clones, about four fifths occurring once. A note on this clone: Its antigen is not identified.

This clonotype was sampled from a middle-aged man in good health and CMV-seropositive. The chain employs TRBV11-2 and TRBJ2-1, with D possibly being TRBD1 (5 bases). The sample was PBMCs. DNA for the CDR3: TGTGCCAGCAGCTTACTAGGGGAAACCGATGAGCAGTTCTTC. Translation gives CASSLLGETDEQFF.